This TCR beta chain originates from a study of shared clonotypes between healthy human individuals. Study-wide points: Only blood samples were collected, and tissue repertoires likely differ.

In the study's own analysis: Without quality scores, immunoSEQ junctional reads could not be filtered like full-length reads. The table came from immunoSEQ multiplex PCR; TCRdb's copy has only in-frame clones and leaves some out. That table gives V, J and clone size, and the DNA gave D and trimming. The sample carries millions of clones, just over 90% recorded once. CD4+ cells underwent separation, giving CD45RA+ naive and CD45RA-negative memory subsets. Trimming cost V 4 bases and J 4 bases, with 10 bases left between them. CDR1 and CDR2 (germline): MGHRA, YSYEKL. CDR3 length equals 13 residues. There are a few counts of this clone. The antigen is unknown.

The TCR comes from a man younger than 35 in good health. Sequencing input: naive CD4+ T cells sorted from blood. As to subset: CD45RA+ positively selected. The V and J genes are TRBV4-1 and TRBJ1-2, with D uncertain. The CDR3 nucleotides read TGCGCCAGCAGCCTGAGGGAGACCTATGGCTACACCTTC. Its protein is CASSLRETYGYTF.